This TCR beta chain was identified during a study of somatic mutations in cytotoxic T cells in rheumatoid arthritis. Overall study context: Peripheral blood samples of around 29 ml EDTA were taken from patients directly after diagnosis and before treatment.

In the study's own analysis: When patient CD8+ clones larger than 1% were compared with published virus-specific TCRB sequences, few matched. The method was immunoSEQ multiplex PCR; TCRdb's version includes in-frame clones alone and lacks a portion of them. D and trimming were read from the DNA, whereas the V and J calls and clone size are those reported in that table. The sample includes approximately 30,000 clones, around four fifths of them seen just once. Study-wide results and caveats: In the expanded CD8+ clones, the antigen targets remained unknown. Of some 67 patients, under 10 had a largest CD8+ clone that exceeded 20% of CD8+ cells.

Germline CDR1 is SGHRS and CDR2 is YFSETQ. The V segment lost 0 bases and the J segment 6 bases; nucleotides outside the gene matches: 8. The CDR3 totals 16 residues. Points on this clone: Its antigen is not identified.

The receptor was isolated from an adult with rheumatoid arthritis. This chain joins TRBV5-1 and TRBJ2-1, with 8 bases matching TRBD2. Material for sequencing was CD8+ T cells sorted from blood. CDR3 region: CASSLGPRGGSNEQFF. The CDR3 DNA reads as TGCGCCAGCAGCTTGGGACCTCGGGGGGGAAGCAATGAGCAGTTCTTC.